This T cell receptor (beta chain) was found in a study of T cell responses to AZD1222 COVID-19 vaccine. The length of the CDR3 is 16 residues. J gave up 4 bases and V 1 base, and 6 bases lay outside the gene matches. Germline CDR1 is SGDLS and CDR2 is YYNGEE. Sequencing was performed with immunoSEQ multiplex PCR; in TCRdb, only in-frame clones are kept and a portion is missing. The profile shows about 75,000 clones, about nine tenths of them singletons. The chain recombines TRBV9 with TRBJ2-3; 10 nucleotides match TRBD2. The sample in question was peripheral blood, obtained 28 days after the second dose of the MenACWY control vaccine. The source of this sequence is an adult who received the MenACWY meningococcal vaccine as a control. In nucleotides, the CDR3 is TGTGCCAGCAGCGTAATTAGCGGGGGGCGGTCAGATACGCAGTATTTT. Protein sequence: CASSVISGGRSDTQYF. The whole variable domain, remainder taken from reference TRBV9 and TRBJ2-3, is DSGVTQTPKHLITATGQRVTLRCSPRSGDLSVYWYQQSLDQGLQFLIQYYNGEERAKGNILERFSAQQFPDLHSELNLSSLELGDSALYFCASSVISGGRSDTQYFGPGTRLTVL.